This T cell receptor beta chain emerged from a study of CD8 T cells in Susac syndrome. The CDR3 length is 12 residues. Germline CDR1 is MNHEY and CDR2 is SVGEGT. V lost 2 bases, J lost 15 bases, and 14 bases lay in between. It was with random hexamers that 0.5 to 1 ug RNA was reverse transcribed. It was immunoSEQ multiplex PCR that amplified TCR beta CDR3 across 54 Vbeta and 13 Jbeta. From the immunoSEQ multiplex PCR reads, TCRdb called clonotypes with MiXCR, one entry per CDR3 protein. Counted here are around 200,000 distinct CDR3 sequences, roughly 94% occurring once; the ten biggest clones make up 0.08% to 0.11%. The authors carried out high-throughput sequencing of TCR beta. They applied it to CD8+ and CD4+ T cells obtained from blood. Controls were healthy donors (matched for age and sex). Purification of the CD8+ and CD4+ T cells relied on negative isolation, and TEMRA cells underwent FACS enrichment.

Material for sequencing was CD4+ T cells from PBMCs. This clonotype was obtained from a human donor in good health. V gene TRBV6-2 or TRBV6-3 combines with J gene TRBJ2-1, with unresolved D. CDR3 sequence (DNA): TGTGCCAGCAGTTACAATGACCTAGTGGGGTTCTTC. Its translation: CASSYNDLVGFF.